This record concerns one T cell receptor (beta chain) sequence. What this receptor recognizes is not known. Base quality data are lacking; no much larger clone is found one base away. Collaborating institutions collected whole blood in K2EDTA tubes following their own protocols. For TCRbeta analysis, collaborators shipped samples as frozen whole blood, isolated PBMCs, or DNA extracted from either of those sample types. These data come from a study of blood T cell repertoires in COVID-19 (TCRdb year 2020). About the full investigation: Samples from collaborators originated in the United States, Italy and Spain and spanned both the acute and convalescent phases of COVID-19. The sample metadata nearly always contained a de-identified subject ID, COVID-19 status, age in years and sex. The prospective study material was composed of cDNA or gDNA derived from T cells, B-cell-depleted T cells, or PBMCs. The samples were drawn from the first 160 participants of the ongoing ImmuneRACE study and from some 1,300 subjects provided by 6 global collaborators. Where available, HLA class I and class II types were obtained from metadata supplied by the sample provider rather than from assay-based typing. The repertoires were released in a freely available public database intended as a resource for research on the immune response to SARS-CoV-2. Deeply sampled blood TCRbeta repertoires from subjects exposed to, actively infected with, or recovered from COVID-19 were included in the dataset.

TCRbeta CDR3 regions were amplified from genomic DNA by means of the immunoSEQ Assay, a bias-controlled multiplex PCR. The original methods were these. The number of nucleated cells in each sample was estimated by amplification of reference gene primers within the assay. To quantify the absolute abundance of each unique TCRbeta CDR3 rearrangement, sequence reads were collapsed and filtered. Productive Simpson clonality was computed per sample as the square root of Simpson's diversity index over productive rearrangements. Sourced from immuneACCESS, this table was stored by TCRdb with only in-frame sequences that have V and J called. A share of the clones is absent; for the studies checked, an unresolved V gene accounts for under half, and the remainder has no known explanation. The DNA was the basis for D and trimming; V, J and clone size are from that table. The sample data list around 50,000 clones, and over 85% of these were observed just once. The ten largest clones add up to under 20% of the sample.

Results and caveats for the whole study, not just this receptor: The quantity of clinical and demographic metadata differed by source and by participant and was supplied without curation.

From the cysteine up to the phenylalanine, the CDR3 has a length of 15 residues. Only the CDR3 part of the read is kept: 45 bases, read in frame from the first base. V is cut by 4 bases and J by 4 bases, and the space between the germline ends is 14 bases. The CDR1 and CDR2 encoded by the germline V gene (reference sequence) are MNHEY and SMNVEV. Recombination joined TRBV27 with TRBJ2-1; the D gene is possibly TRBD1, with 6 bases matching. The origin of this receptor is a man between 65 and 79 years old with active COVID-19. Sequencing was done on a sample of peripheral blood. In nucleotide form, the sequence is TGTGCCAGCAGTTGGGCAGGGGCCATTTACAATGAGCAGTTCTTC. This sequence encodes CASSWAGAIYNEQFF.